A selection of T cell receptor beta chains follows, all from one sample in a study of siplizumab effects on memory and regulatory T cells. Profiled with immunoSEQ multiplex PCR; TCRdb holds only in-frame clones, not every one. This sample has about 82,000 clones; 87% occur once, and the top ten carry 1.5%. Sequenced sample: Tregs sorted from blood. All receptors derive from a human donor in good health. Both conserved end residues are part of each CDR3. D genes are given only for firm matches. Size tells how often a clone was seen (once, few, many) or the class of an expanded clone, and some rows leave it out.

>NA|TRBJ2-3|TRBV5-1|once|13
TGCGCCAGCAGCTCTGGACAAGGGACGCCGCAGTATTTT
CASSSGQGTPQYF
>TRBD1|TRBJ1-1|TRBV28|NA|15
TGTGCCAGCACCGGATTGGGACAGAAGAACACTGAAGCTTTCTTT
CASTGLGQKNTEAFF
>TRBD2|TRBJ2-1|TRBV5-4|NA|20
TGTGCCAGCAGCTTGCCCGCCGGGCGAGCGGGGGACCTTCGAGCGAATGAGCAGTTCTTC
CASSLPAGRAGDLRANEQFF
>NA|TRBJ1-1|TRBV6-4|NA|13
TGTGCCAGCAGTGTCACGTCGAACACTGAAGCTTTCTTT
CASSVTSNTEAFF
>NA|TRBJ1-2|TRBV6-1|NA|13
TGTGCCAGCAGTTATGGACGTTTCTATGGCTACACCTTC
CASSYGRFYGYTF
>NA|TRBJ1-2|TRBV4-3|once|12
TGCGCCAGCAGCCCCGGTGGCTATGGCTACACCTTC
CASSPGGYGYTF
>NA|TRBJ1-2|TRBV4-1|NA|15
TGCGCCAGCAGCCAAGGAATCCCTCAGGGGTATGGCTACACCTTC
CASSQGIPQGYGYTF
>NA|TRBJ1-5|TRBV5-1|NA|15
TGCGCCAGCAGCCACAGCGGGGGGAGCAATCAGCCCCAGCATTTT
CASSHSGGSNQPQHF
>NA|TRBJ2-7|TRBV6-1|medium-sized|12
TGTGCCAGCAGTCTGGGTCAATACGAGCAGTACTTC
CASSLGQYEQYF
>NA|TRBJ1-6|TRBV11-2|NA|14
TGTGCCAGCAGCTTATCGTTCGCAAATTCACCCCTCCACTTT
CASSLSFANSPLHF
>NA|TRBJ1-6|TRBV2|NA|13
TGTGCCGGGGGGGCGAGTTATAATTCACCCCTCCACTTT
CAGGASYNSPLHF
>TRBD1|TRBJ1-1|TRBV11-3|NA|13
TGTGCCAGCAGCTTGAGTGGAGGACAGGGAGCTTTCTTT
CASSLSGGQGAFF
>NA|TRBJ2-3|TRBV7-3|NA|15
TGTGCCAGCGCCCTTAGGGGTTTCTCCACAGATACGCAGTATTTT
CASALRGFSTDTQYF
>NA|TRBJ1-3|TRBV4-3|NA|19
TGCGCCAGCAGCCAAGATTGGGGTTGGGTCGGACTCTCTGGAAACACCATATATTTT
CASSQDWGWVGLSGNTIYF
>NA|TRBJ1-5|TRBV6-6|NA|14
TGTGCCAGCAGTCGTAACGAGGACAATCAGCCCCAGCATTTT
CASSRNEDNQPQHF
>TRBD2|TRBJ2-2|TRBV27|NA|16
TGTGCCAGCAGTGCGGGGGGGGCGGGGGTTTTCGGGGAGCTGTTTTTT
CASSAGGAGVFGELFF
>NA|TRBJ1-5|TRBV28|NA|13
TGTGCCAGCAGTTCTGTCCAGTACCAGCCCCAGCATTTT
CASSSVQYQPQHF
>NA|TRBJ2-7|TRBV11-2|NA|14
TGTGCCAGCAGCTTAGCTGTGACAGCTTACGAGCAGTACTTC
CASSLAVTAYEQYF
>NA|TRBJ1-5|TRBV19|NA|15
TGTGCCAGTAGTGTAGACATTAATAGCAATCAGCCCCAGCATTTT
CASSVDINSNQPQHF
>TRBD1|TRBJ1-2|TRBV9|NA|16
TGTGCCAGCAGCGTAGCACCAGGACAGGGTCACTATGGCTACACCTTC
CASSVAPGQGHYGYTF
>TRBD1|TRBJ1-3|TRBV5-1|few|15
TGCGCCAGCAGCTTGGAAAGCAGGGGGGGAAACACCATATATTTT
CASSLESRGGNTIYF
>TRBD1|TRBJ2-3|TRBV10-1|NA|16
TGCGCCAGCAGTGAGCGGACAGGGCGAAGCACAGATACGCAGTATTTT
CASSERTGRSTDTQYF
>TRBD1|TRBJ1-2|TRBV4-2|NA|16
TGTGCCAGCAGCGAGGCGACAGGGTATGGAAGCTATGGCTACACCTTC
CASSEATGYGSYGYTF
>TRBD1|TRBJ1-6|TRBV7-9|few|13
TGTGCCAGCAGCTTACAGGGGGGATCACCCCTCCACTTT
CASSLQGGSPLHF
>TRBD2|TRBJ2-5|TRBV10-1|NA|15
TGCGCCAGCAGTGAGTCCGGACTAGCGGGGGAGACCCAGTACTTC
CASSESGLAGETQYF
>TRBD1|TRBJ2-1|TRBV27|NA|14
TGTGCCAGCAGTCTTACCTACGCAGGGGGCGCTCCCTTCTTC
CASSLTYAGGAPFF
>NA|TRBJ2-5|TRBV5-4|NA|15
TGTGCCAGCAGCTTGGGGGGCCGCCTACAAGAGACCCAGTACTTC
CASSLGGRLQETQYF
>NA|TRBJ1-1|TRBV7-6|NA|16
TGTGCCAGCATCAGAAGTCAGGGGATCGGGGACACTGAAGCTTTCTTT
CASIRSQGIGDTEAFF
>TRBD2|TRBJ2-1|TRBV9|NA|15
TGTGCCAGCAGCGAGACTAGCCTTCCCTACAATGAGCAGTTCTTC
CASSETSLPYNEQFF
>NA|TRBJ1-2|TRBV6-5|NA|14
TGTGCCAGCAGTTACTCTCGCGGGATCTATGGCTACACCTTC
CASSYSRGIYGYTF
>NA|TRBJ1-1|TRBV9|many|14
TGTGCCAGCAGCGTCCAACCAACGGGGACTGAAGCTTTCTTT
CASSVQPTGTEAFF
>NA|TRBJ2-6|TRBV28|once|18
TGTGCCAGCAGTTTAGCTCAGACAGCTAGCTCTGGGGCCAACGTCCTGACTTTC
CASSLAQTASSGANVLTF
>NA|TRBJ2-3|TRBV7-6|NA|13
TGTGCCAGCACCCCGAGGAACACAGATACGCAGTATTTT
CASTPRNTDTQYF
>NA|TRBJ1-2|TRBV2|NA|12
TGTGCCAGCACCCAAAGGGGGGGTGGCTACACCTTC
CASTQRGGGYTF
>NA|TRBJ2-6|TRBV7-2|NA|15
TGTGCCAGCACCCCCCAGAGCTCTGGGGCCAACGTCCTGACTTTC
CASTPQSSGANVLTF
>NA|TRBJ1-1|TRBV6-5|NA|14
TGTGCCAGCAGCCACTCTGAGGGGGTAACTGAAGCTTTCTTT
CASSHSEGVTEAFF
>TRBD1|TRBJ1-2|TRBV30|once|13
TGTGCCTGGAATTCAGGGGGCAACTATGGCTACACCTTC
CAWNSGGNYGYTF
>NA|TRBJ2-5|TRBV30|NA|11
TGTGCCTGGAGTGTAAGGGTGACCCAGTACTTC
CAWSVRVTQYF
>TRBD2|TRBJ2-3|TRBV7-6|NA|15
TGTGCCAGCAGCTTTAGCGGGGGGGCCAGGGATACGCAGTATTTT
CASSFSGGARDTQYF
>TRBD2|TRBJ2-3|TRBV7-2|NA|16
TGTGCCAGCAGTCCCCGACTAGCCGTTCTCACAGATACGCAGTATTTT
CASSPRLAVLTDTQYF
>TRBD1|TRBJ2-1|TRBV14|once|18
TGTGCCAGCAGCCATCATTCACAGGGGTTAAGCTCCTACAATGAGCAGTTCTTC
CASSHHSQGLSSYNEQFF
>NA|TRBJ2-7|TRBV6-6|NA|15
TGTGCCAGCACCCCCCGGGCCCGGACTACTCGGGAGCAGTACTTC
CASTPRARTTREQYF
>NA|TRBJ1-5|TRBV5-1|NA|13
TGCGCCAGCAGCTTGGGGATCAATCAGCCCCAGCATTTT
CASSLGINQPQHF
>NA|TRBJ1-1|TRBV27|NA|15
TGTGCCAGCAGTTTATACGCCCGGGCGGACACTGAAGCTTTCTTT
CASSLYARADTEAFF
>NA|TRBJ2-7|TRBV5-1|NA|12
TGCGCCAGCAGCTCGGACAGCTACGAGCAGTACTTC
CASSSDSYEQYF
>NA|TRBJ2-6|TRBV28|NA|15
TGTGCCAGCAGCCCTAGAGGGGCGGGGGCCAACGTCCTGACTTTC
CASSPRGAGANVLTF
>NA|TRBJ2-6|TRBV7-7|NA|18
TGTGCCAGCAGCCGGGGAGGTAGGCCACAAAGTCGGGCCAACGTCCTGACTTTC
CASSRGGRPQSRANVLTF
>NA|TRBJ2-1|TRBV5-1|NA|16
TGCGCCAGCAGCTTTTTAGGGGGTAGGACCTACAATGAGCAGTTCTTC
CASSFLGGRTYNEQFF
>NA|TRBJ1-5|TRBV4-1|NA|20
TGCGCCAGCAGCCAAGGATTAGGAGACAGGTGCTCTTATAGCAATCAGCCCCAGCATTTT
CASSQGLGDRCSYSNQPQHF
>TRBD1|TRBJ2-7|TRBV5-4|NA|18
TGTGCCAGCAGCGCAACCGGGACAGGGGGCGTTATTTCCTACGAGCAGTACTTC
CASSATGTGGVISYEQYF
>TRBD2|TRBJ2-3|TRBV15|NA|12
TGTGCCACCAGCAGGGGACTAGGTACGCAGTATTTT
CATSRGLGTQYF
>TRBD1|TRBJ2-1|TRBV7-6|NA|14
TGTGCCAGCAGCTTAGCGACAGGGCAATATGAGCAGTTCTTC
CASSLATGQYEQFF